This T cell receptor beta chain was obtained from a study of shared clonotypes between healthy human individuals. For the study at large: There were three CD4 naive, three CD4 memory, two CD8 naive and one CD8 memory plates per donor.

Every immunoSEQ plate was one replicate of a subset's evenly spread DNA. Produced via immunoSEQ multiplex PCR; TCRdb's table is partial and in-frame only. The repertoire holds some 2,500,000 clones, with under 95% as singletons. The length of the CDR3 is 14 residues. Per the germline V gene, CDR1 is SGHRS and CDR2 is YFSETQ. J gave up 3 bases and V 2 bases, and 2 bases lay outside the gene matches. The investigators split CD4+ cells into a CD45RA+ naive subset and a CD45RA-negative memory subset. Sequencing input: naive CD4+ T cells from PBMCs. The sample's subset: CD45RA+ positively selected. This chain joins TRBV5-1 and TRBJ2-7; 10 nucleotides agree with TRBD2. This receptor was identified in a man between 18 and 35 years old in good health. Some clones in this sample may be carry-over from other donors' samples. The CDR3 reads CASSFIAGGYEQYF. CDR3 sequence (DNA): TGCGCCAGCAGCTTCATAGCGGGGGGCTACGAGCAGTACTTC.